Shown below are 17 T cell receptor beta chains from a single sample sequenced in a study of regulatory T cells in long-lasting Graves disease. Building the TCR beta libraries relied on iRepertoire HTBI primers, and CDR3 regions underwent Arm-PCR. Via MiXCR, TCRdb re-called the multiplex PCR reads, giving one row per CDR3 protein. In the table there are more than 400,000 distinct CDR3 sequences, 15% to 20% of which are singletons. Documented time point: newly diagnosed GD, antithyroid drugs for less than 3 months. After RNA was extracted from PBMCs, the TCR library was made from it. These data are also associated with another study on T cells in Graves' hyperthyroidism and ophthalmopathy.

This sample comprised peripheral blood mononuclear cells (PBMCs), obtained at new diagnosis, from a patient treated with antithyroid drugs. The receptor source for this set is a man between 40 and 49 years old with Graves disease.

This clonotype showed up many times. The gene calls are TRBV28 and TRBJ2-5; a weak D match, TRBD1 (6 bases). The CDR3 has 14 amino acids. Germline values: CDR1 MDHEN, CDR2 SYDVKM. With 6 bases removed from V and 1 base from J, the gap between germline ends came to 12 bases. The DNA for the CDR3 is TGTGCCAGCAGCGCGGACAGAACCCAAGAGACCCAGTACTTC. Translating it yields CASSADRTQETQYF.

This clonotype was detected ten times or more. The rearrangement links TRBV20-1 to TRBJ2-7; 9 bases match TRBD2. The CDR3 length is 15 residues. Germline values: CDR1 DFQATT, CDR2 SNEGSKA (reference sequence). Trimming took 1 base from V and 0 from J; bases not matched to a gene: 4. The CDR3 sequence: CSARGSGRFSYEQYF. For the CDR3, the DNA is TGCAGTGCTAGAGGAAGCGGGAGGTTCTCCTACGAGCAGTACTTC.

V usage is TRBV9 and J usage is TRBJ1-2; D call uncertain. The CDR3 extends over 12 amino acids. Germline V lookup: CDR1 SGDLS, CDR2 YYNGEE. V lost 0 bases and J lost 6, with 6 bases in between. CDR3 residues: CASSVVADGYTF. The CDR3 coding sequence is TGTGCCAGCAGCGTAGTCGCAGATGGCTACACCTTC.

The sample holds one count of this clonotype. This could be a read error, since a much larger clone is one nucleotide away. This chain uses TRBV7-3 with TRBJ2-1; 7 bases match TRBD2. Looked up from germline, CDR1 is SGHTA and CDR2 is FQGTGA. The CDR3 consists of 14 residues. Losses at the gene ends were 0 bases for V and 8 bases for J; bases not matched to a gene: 4. CDR3 sequence: CASSLTPLADEQFF. The CDR3, as DNA: TGTGCCAGCAGCTTAACACCGCTAGCGGATGAGCAGTTCTTC.

This clonotype was detected ten times or more. The rearrangement uses TRBV5-1 and TRBJ2-7; 9 bases are a match to TRBD2. In germline, CDR1 is SGHRS, CDR2 YFSETQ. This CDR3 has 15 amino acids. With V trimmed by 5 bases and J by 0 bases, 6 bases remained unmatched. CDR3: CASRIGLASSYEQYF. CDR3 in DNA: TGCGCCAGCAGAATTGGACTAGCGAGCTCCTACGAGCAGTACTTC.

The rearrangement joins TRBV6-9 to TRBJ2-1; 7 bases fit TRBD2. Per germline, CDR1 MNHGY and CDR2 SVAAGI. V was pared by 3 bases and J by 4 bases, with 15 bases of the junction left unmatched. This CDR3 comprises 18 residues. In DNA form, the CDR3 reads TGTGCCAGCAGTTACTCCGGGGCTAGCGGAGGGGCTTACAATGAGCAGTTCTTC. This sequence encodes CASSYSGASGGAYNEQFF.

In its sample, this clonotype was seen a few times. The junction does not match germline at one end; this may be a read error. This chain's CDR3 is CASSPEASSAPGSF. CDR3 in DNA: TGTGCCAGCAGCCCGGAGGCGTCTAGCGCACCTGGAAGCTTC. The chain employs TRBV14 and TRBJ2-7, with D tentatively TRBD2 (6 bases). Per germline, CDR1 SGHDN and CDR2 FVKESK. The CDR3 loop spans 14 amino acids.

This sequence joins TRBV20-1 and TRBJ2-7; 8 positions agree with TRBD1. Germline-derived CDR1 and CDR2 are DFQATT and SNEGSKA (reference sequence). Germline trimming cut 3 bases from V and 4 bases from J; bases unmatched to any gene: 11. The CDR3 has 15 amino acids. The CDR3 protein is CSARGYRGRLYEQYF. The CDR3 DNA follows: TGCAGTGCTAGGGGGTACAGGGGGAGACTTTACGAGCAGTACTTC.

There are a few counts of this clonotype. The chain uses TRBV6-5 and TRBJ2-7; the D is unclear. Germline values: CDR1 MNHEY, CDR2 SVGAGI. The CDR3 runs to 14 residues. Trimming stripped 2 bases from V and 4 bases from J, with 12 bases between. CDR3 sequence reads: CASSYNPKVYEQYF. The CDR3 DNA is TGTGCCAGCAGTTACAACCCGAAGGTATACGAGCAGTACTTC.

This clonotype showed up many times. The chain recombines TRBV2 with TRBJ2-1; D may be TRBD1 (6 bases). Germline V gives CDR1 SNHLY, CDR2 FYNNEI. V was pared by 9 bases and J by 10 bases, with 19 bases between. This CDR3 region has 13 residues. CDR3: CASCRQGIGEQFF. CDR3 DNA sequence: TGTGCCAGTTGCCGTCAGGGGATAGGAGAGCAGTTCTTC.

This clonotype was counted only a few times. The rearrangement links TRBV12-3 or TRBV12-4 to TRBJ1-2, with D hard to call. This CDR3 is built from 13 residues. With 4 bases removed from V and 4 bases from J, the gap between germline ends came to 10 bases. CDR3: CASSWISSYGYTF. For the CDR3, the DNA is TGTGCCAGCAGTTGGATTTCCAGCTATGGCTACACCTTC.

This clonotype was observed many times. The V and J genes are TRBV27 and TRBJ2-1; TRBD1 agrees at 9 bases. This CDR3 spans 15 amino acids. The junction had 6 bases not matched to a gene; V was cut back by 8 bases and J by 1 base. The germline V gene encodes CDR1 MNHEY and CDR2 SMNVEV (reference sequence). As DNA, the CDR3 is TGTGCCAGCCGTCGGGGGACAGGGTCCTACAATGAGCAGTTCTTC. Translated: CASRRGTGSYNEQFF.

In its sample, this clonotype was seen many times. J is TRBJ1-2 and V is TRBV12-3 or TRBV12-4; 7 bases fit TRBD1. V lost 6 bases, J lost 8 bases, and 6 bases stayed unmatched. This CDR3 contains 12 residues. The CDR3 protein is CASSRDRQGYTF. The CDR3 region has the DNA TGTGCCAGCAGCAGGGACAGACAGGGCTACACCTTC.

This clonotype came up a few times. V and J are TRBV12-3 or TRBV12-4 and TRBJ2-1; a weak D match, TRBD2 (6 bases). V was clipped by 7 bases and J by 8 bases, with 18 bases between them. The CDR3 runs 14 residues. The chain's CDR3 is CASNSGRVRDEQFF. CDR3 sequence (DNA): TGTGCCAGCAACTCCGGGAGAGTTCGGGATGAGCAGTTCTTC.

V gene TRBV2 combines with J gene TRBJ2-2; 9 bases align to TRBD2. This CDR3 contains 20 residues. In germline, CDR1 is SNHLY, CDR2 FYNNEI. The junction had 15 bases not matched to a gene; V was cut back by 0 bases and J by 4 bases. The CDR3 DNA is TGTGCCAGCAGTGAAGCTTTTTGGGGCATAGCGGGAGATCGCACCGGGGAGCTGTTTTTT. This translates into CASSEAFWGIAGDRTGELFF.

The chain uses TRBV9 and TRBJ2-1; perhaps D is TRBD1 or TRBD2 (6 bases each). CDR1 and CDR2 (germline): SGDLS, YYNGEE. This CDR3 region has 16 residues. V lost 0 bases, J lost 6 bases, and 16 bases lay in between. The CDR3 DNA follows: TGTGCCAGCAGCGTAGGAGGAGGGACATTGAGCAATGAGCAGTTCTTC. It specifies CASSVGGGTLSNEQFF.

Details on this clonotype: This may arise from a read error, as a much more abundant clone is one base away. J is TRBJ2-7 and V is TRBV28; TRBD2 matches at 9 bases. The CDR3 sequence is 15 residues long. Germline CDR1 is MDHEN and CDR2 is SYDVKM. V lost 7 bases and J lost 7; bases outside the gene matches: 14. The CDR3 spells CASTLTSGTYNEQYF. CDR3 nucleotide sequence: TGTGCCAGCACCCTGACTAGCGGCACCTACAATGAGCAGTACTTC.